This T cell receptor (beta chain) was profiled in a study of T cells after yellow fever vaccination. The V gene's germline CDR1 is SQVTM and CDR2 ANQGSEA. The CDR3 length is 11 residues. Trimming shortened V by 3 bases and J by 5 bases, and 7 bases separated the two germline ends. This clonotype was picked up many times. 5'RACE template switching added a universal primer site and UMIs to TCR cDNA. Using its own MiXCR run on the 5' RACE reads, TCRdb lists one record per CDR3 protein. The data contain around 180,000 distinct CDR3 sequences, about 6% of them singletons. The clonotype originates from a man between 18 and 29 years old who received the YFV17D yellow fever vaccine. This material consisted of CD4+ T cells sorted from PBMCs, taken on the day of the first yellow fever vaccination. The chain joins TRBV29-1 to TRBJ2-5; D is unresolved. The CDR3 region is CSVEAGETQYF. The CDR3 coding sequence is TGCAGCGTTGAGGCCGGGGAGACCCAGTACTTC. Based on the CDR3 plus reference TRBV29-1 and TRBJ2-5, the full variable domain is SAVISQKPSRDICQRGTSLTIQCQVDSQVTMMFWYRQQPGQSLTLIATANQGSEATYESGFVIDKFPISRPNLTFSTLTVSNMSPEDSSIYLCSVEAGETQYFGPGTRLLVL.